The clone carrying this T cell receptor beta chain is a singleton in its sample. Its antigen is unknown. One end of the junction varies from germline; a read error may be responsible. These data belong to a study of human T cells and chemical hapten exposure. Across the whole study: Small discrepancies in pooled library volume mainly accounted for the varying TCR yields per sample. Study results and limitations: Having alopecia, the donors may differ immunologically from healthy people.

The V gene's germline CDR1 is SGDLS and CDR2 YYNGEE. CDR3 length: 16 amino acids. Time point noted: patch test 3, about 24 weeks after DPC sensitization. Treatment specified: therapeutic diphenylcyclopropenone sensitization with weekly scalp DPC. The study's library attached unique molecular identifiers to single cDNA molecules. One entry per CDR3 protein results from TCRdb running MiXCR on the RACE reads. The sample has roughly 200,000 distinct CDR3 sequences, more than 20% seen once. The source material was whole blood, sampled in connection with sensitization to the hapten diphenylcyclopropenone (DPC). The genes are TRBV9 and TRBJ2-6, with D perhaps matching TRBD1 (6 bases). The origin of this receptor is a woman in her forties with alopecia areata. Some clones in this sample may be carry-over from other donors' samples. Here the CDR3 DNA reads TGTGCCAGCAGCTCCCGTGGGGGCTCTGGGGCCAACATCCTGACTTTC. Its translation: CASSSRGGSGANILTF. Complete variable domain (other parts from reference TRBV9 and TRBJ2-6): DSGVTQTPKHLITATGQRVTLRCSPRSGDLSVYWYQQSLDQGLQFLIQYYNGEERAKGNILERFSAQQFPDLHSELNLSSLELGDSALYFCASSSRGGSGANILTFGAGSRLTVL.